The 5 T cell receptor beta chains listed next were all sequenced from one sample in a study of blood T cells in healthy people across ages. Together with a sample-barcoded 5' primer, a J-beta primer mix was included in a second PCR lasting roughly 6 to 12 cycles. Using its own MiXCR run on the 5' RACE reads, TCRdb lists one record per CDR3 protein. The sample has nearly 1 million distinct CDR3 sequences, roughly half seen once; the top ten hold around 21%. The specimen sequenced was blood. Every receptor here comes from a woman aged 55-70 years in good health.

The count of this clonotype is one. One junction end does not reproduce the germline sequence, and a read error may be involved. The chain employs TRBV9 and TRBJ2-6, with a weak D call TRBD1 (6 bases). There are 17 residues in the CDR3. Per the germline V gene, CDR1 is SGDLS and CDR2 is YYNGEE. The CDR3 sequence is CAGSKSGASSGANVLTF. The DNA for the CDR3 is TGTGCCGGCAGTAAATCAGGGGCCAGCTCTGGGGCCAACGTCCTGACTTTC.

This clonotype appeared a few times. The chain is built from TRBV3-1 and TRBJ2-7; D is ambiguous. The CDR3 contains 12 residues. V lost 4 bases and J lost 3, with 7 bases in between. Germline-derived CDR1 and CDR2 are LGHDT and YNNKEL (reference sequence). The CDR3, as DNA: TGTGCCAGCAGCCGGGCCGACTACGAGCAGTACTTC. Encoded protein: CASSRADYEQYF.

A remark on this clonotype: Germline and junction disagree at one end, which may indicate a read error. V is TRBV18 and J is TRBJ2-5; D is unclear. Germline lookup yields CDR1 KGHSH and CDR2 LQKENI. The CDR3 loop spans 15 amino acids. This CDR3 reads CAGSSFTGAEETQYF. Written as DNA, the CDR3 is TGTGCCGGCTCCTCCTTTACGGGCGCAGAGGAGACCCAGTACTTC.

The chain carries TRBV29-1 and TRBJ2-7, with a tentative D call TRBD2 (5 bases). The CDR3 spans 12 residues. The germline gives CDR1 SQVTM, CDR2 ANQGSEA. This CDR3 reads CSYSGNSYEQYF. CDR3 DNA: TGCAGTTACAGCGGTAACTCATACGAGCAGTACTTC.

The CDR3 spells CASSYSSGGRTYEQYF. The CDR3, as DNA: TGTGCCAGCAGTTACTCGAGTGGGGGGCGTACCTACGAGCAGTACTTC. V is TRBV6-5 and J is TRBJ2-7; D is tentatively TRBD1 or TRBD2 (6 bases each). Germline CDR1 and CDR2: MNHEY and SVGAGI. The CDR3 runs to 16 residues. The V and J ends lost 0 bases and 2 bases respectively, with 14 bases between them.